Each of the 20 T cell receptor beta chains below was sequenced from the same sample in a study of CD8+CD57+ T cells in acquired aplastic anemia. Patients chosen for sequencing had shown CD8+CD57+ cell expansion by flow cytometry. According to the study, genomic DNA was the template for TCR beta VDJ and CDR3 profiling. TCRdb used MiXCR to reprocess the reads, holding one entry per CDR3 protein. The table records fewer than 300,000 distinct CDR3 sequences, roughly 82% of them present only once. Sequenced sample: sorted CD4+, CD8+, or CD8+CD57+ T cells (not recorded which) from PBMCs. These receptors all stem from a human donor with aplastic anemia.

This chain joins TRBV5-6 and TRBJ2-7; 7 bases match TRBD1. V trimming: 0 bases; J trimming: 2 bases; junction bases outside the gene matches: 5. This CDR3 region has 15 residues. Germline CDR1 and CDR2: SGHDT and YYEEEE. CDR3 protein: CASSLADRAAYEQYF. CDR3 coding DNA: TGTGCCAGCAGCTTGGCCGACAGGGCGGCCTACGAGCAGTACTTC.

The rearrangement links TRBV20-1 to TRBJ1-1; D is uncertain. The germline V gene has CDR1 DFQATT and CDR2 SNEGSKA (reference sequence). V was clipped by 3 bases and J by 1 base, with 15 bases between them. This CDR3 has 15 residues. CDR3 region: CSASSNSQENTEAFF. The CDR3 DNA reads TGCAGTGCTAGTAGTAACAGCCAAGAGAACACTGAAGCTTTCTTT.

J is TRBJ2-6 and V is TRBV9, with D possibly matching TRBD2 (6 bases). Germline V gene data show CDR1 as SGDLS and CDR2 as YYNGEE. The CDR3 has 17 residues. Trimming pared 0 bases from V and 9 bases from J, leaving 19 bases between. CDR3: CASSVGRVTSCFNVLTF. The CDR3 bases are TGTGCCAGCAGCGTAGGGAGGGTTACGTCTTGTTTCAACGTCCTGACTTTC.

A note on this clonotype: One end of the junction varies from germline; a read error may be responsible. V usage is TRBV7-2 and J usage is TRBJ2-5, with a weak D call TRBD1 (6 bases). Per germline, CDR1 SGHTA and CDR2 FQGNSA. The CDR3 extends over 14 amino acids. The CDR3 sequence: CATSPDRGHEKQYF. CDR3 coding DNA: TGTGCCACCAGCCCGGACAGAGGGCACGAGAAGCAGTACTTC.

Remarks on this clonotype: Its ends do not fully match the called genes, so a read error is possible. This chain joins TRBV2 and TRBJ2-5, with D possibly TRBD2 on 6 matching bases. Germline-derived CDR1 and CDR2 are SNHLY and FYNNEI. CDR3 length equals 14 residues. The CDR3 DNA sequence: TGTGCCAGCAGTGTTGCGGGGATCCAAGAGCAGCACTACTGG. Residues: CASSVAGIQEQHYW.

The V gene is TRBV7-9, the J gene TRBJ1-2; D is undetermined. The CDR3 runs 16 residues. V dropped 5 bases and J dropped 6 bases, with 22 bases sitting between them. Germline CDR1 and CDR2: SEHNR and FQNEAQ (reference sequence). CDR3 in DNA: TGTGCCAGCAGCCAAGTGTCGGGTAGCGGCGGAGATGGCTACACCTTC. Translating gives CASSQVSGSGGDGYTF.

A few counts support this clonotype. This sequence joins TRBV2 and TRBJ1-5, with D unclear. The CDR3 has 15 amino acids. V lost 6 bases and J lost 0, with 12 bases in between. Per germline, CDR1 SNHLY and CDR2 FYNNEI. CDR3 amino acids: CASSAWTDSNQPQHF. The CDR3 coding sequence is TGTGCCAGCAGCGCATGGACTGATAGCAATCAGCCCCAGCATTTT.

This clonotype was recorded once. CDR3 coding DNA: TGCGCCAGCAGCGAAGCCGGGATCGGGGCGCAGTTCTTC. Encoded protein: CASSEAGIGAQFF. The J gene is TRBJ2-1, the V gene TRBV5-1, with D possibly being TRBD1 or TRBD2 (5 bases each). V shed 4 bases and J shed 12 bases, with 17 bases lying between them. Germline V gene lookup returns CDR1 SGHRS and CDR2 YFSETQ. The CDR3 totals 13 residues.

This clonotype has at least ten counts. CDR3 loop: CASKYKGWSSYNEQFF. CDR3 in DNA: TGTGCCAGCAAATACAAGGGGTGGAGCTCCTACAATGAGCAGTTCTTC. The rearrangement links TRBV6-2 or TRBV6-3 to TRBJ2-1; a possible D gene is TRBD1 (5 bases). The CDR3 sequence is 16 residues long. V lost 7 bases and J lost 0, with 16 bases in between. Germline V gene sequence: CDR1 MNHEY, CDR2 SVGEGT.

Note on this clonotype: This CDR3 is missing its conserved last phenylalanine or tryptophan, likely due to a read error. Because the CDR3's place on the DNA is in doubt, the DNA is left out and the CDR3 is given as listed by TCRdb. This rearrangement joins TRBV2 to TRBJ1-5. The germline V gene has CDR1 SNHLY and CDR2 FYNNEI. With termini counted, the CDR3 has 14 amino acids. CDR3 amino acids: CASSESYSKRGQEL.

Details on this clonotype: Sequence at one end of the junction differs from germline and may be a read error. V is TRBV9 and J is TRBJ1-1; tentative D call: TRBD1 (5 bases). Germline CDR1 and CDR2: SGDLS and YYNGEE. There are 15 residues in the CDR3. CDR3 sequence (DNA): TGTGCCAGCAGCTTATATCTGACAGAGGACACTAAAGCTTTCTTT. Its protein is CASSLYLTEDTKAFF.

As for this clonotype: At one of its ends the junction is not consistent with the germline gene, which may arise from a read error. The chain joins TRBV7-8 to TRBJ1-5; no clear D. This CDR3 spans 13 amino acids. Germline CDR1 reads SGHVS; CDR2 reads FQNEAQ. The DNA of the CDR3 is TGTGCCAGCAGCTTAGCGGGAGGTCCCCACACGCAGTTT. Translation gives CASSLAGGPHTQF.

Points on this clonotype: The final CDR3 position lacks the conserved phenylalanine or tryptophan, pointing to a likely read error. It is unclear where the CDR3 begins or ends on the DNA, so no DNA is shown, and the CDR3 is as TCRdb lists it. The chain has TRBV9 and TRBJ2-3. The CDR3 is 13 amino acids in total, end residues counted. Per the germline V gene, CDR1 is SGDLS and CDR2 is YYNGEE. The CDR3 spells CASGGAGNNQYYV.

The J gene is TRBJ2-7, the V gene TRBV7-6, with D unresolved. Per germline, CDR1 SGHVS and CDR2 FNYEAQ. The CDR3 covers 17 residues. V gave up 0 bases and J gave up 7 bases, with 22 bases separating them. The DNA of the CDR3 is TGTGCCAGCAGCTTAGCCCACGGGCCAAAAGAGACCCAGGAGCAGTACTTC. Amino acid sequence: CASSLAHGPKETQEQYF.

The chain has TRBV9 and TRBJ2-3; TRBD1 or TRBD2 may be the D gene (6 bases each). The CDR3 has 14 residues. Trimming stripped 0 bases from V and 13 bases from J, with 18 bases between. Germline lookup yields CDR1 SGDLS and CDR2 YYNGEE. The CDR3: CASSVEGGAVDKYF. As DNA, the CDR3 is TGTGCCAGCAGCGTAGAGGGGGGTGCGGTAGATAAGTATTTT.

A word on this clonotype: Without the conserved terminal phenylalanine or tryptophan, this CDR3 likely stems from a read error. The limits of the CDR3 on the DNA are not certain, so only TCRdb's listed CDR3 is given. V gene TRBV2 combines with J gene TRBJ2-1; the table's D call TRBD1 went unverified against the DNA. CDR1 and CDR2 (germline): SNHLY, FYNNEI. The CDR3 numbers 16 amino acids, ends counted. This CDR3 reads CASSQGGVNGQDEQLG.

The rearrangement joins TRBV9 to TRBJ1-2; a weak D match, TRBD1 (6 bases). Germline V gene sequence: CDR1 SGDLS, CDR2 YYNGEE. The CDR3 length is 15 residues. V lost 1 base and J 3 bases, leaving 13 bases between the germline ends. The CDR3 sequence: CASSVTGGVDYGYTF. The DNA for the CDR3 is TGTGCCAGCAGCGTAACTGGGGGCGTTGACTATGGCTACACCTTC.

A single count supports this clonotype. Because the CDR3 is missing its conserved closing phenylalanine or tryptophan, this is likely a read error. The DNA is omitted, as the CDR3 cannot be located on it reliably, and the CDR3 follows TCRdb's listing. This chain joins TRBV2 and TRBJ2-1; the DNA was not compared with TRBD2, the D call given in the table. The CDR3 spans 16 residues, counting both ends. CDR1 and CDR2 from the germline V gene are SNHLY and FYNNEI. The CDR3 sequence: CASSFQRSGGSDDQCL.

This clonotype has just one count. V is TRBV9 and J is TRBJ2-3, with 9 bases matching TRBD2. The CDR3 totals 14 residues. The ends lost 5 bases at V and 7 bases at J; junction bases unmatched: 8. The germline CDR1 and CDR2 sequences are SGDLS and YYNGEE. CDR3 amino acids: CASSIAGGHHTQYF. CDR3 DNA sequence: TGTGCCAGCAGTATCGCGGGAGGGCACCATACGCAGTATTTT.

A remark on this clonotype: An end of the junction does not agree with germline; a read error may underlie this. The chain uses TRBV12-3 or TRBV12-4 and TRBJ2-1; 9 nucleotides line up with TRBD2. The CDR3 contains 16 residues. CDR3 region: CAISSKVGGGAYEQFF. CDR3 DNA sequence: TGTGCCATCAGTTCCAAAGTCGGCGGGGGGGCGTATGAGCAGTTCTTC.